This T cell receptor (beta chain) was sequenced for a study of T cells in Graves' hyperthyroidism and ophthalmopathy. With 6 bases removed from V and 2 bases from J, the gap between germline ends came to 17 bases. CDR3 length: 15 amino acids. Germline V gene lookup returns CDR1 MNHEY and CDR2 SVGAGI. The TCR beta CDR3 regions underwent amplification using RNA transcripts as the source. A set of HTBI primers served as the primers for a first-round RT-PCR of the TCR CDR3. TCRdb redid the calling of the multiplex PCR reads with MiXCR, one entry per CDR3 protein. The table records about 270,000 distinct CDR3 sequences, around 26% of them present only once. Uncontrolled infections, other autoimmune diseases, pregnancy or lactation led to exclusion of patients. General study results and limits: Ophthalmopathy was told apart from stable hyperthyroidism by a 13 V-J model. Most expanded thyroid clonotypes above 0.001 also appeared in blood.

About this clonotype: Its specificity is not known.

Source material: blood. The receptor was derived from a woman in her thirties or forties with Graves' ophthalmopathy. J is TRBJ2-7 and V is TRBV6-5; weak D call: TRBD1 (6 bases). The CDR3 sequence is CASSYGPQGTYEQYF. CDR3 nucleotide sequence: TGTGCCAGCAGCTATGGGCCTCAGGGGACCTACGAGCAGTACTTC.